Listed here are 21 T cell receptor beta chains from one sample, sequenced in a study of cytomegalovirus exposure and HLA in healthy donors. PCR primers comprised 60 Vbeta and 13 Jbeta primers. Sequencing used immunoSEQ multiplex PCR; TCRdb keeps in-frame clones, though not all of them. The sample shows 100,000 to 150,000 clones, and 1.5% to 2% sits with its ten largest clones. Specimen: PBMCs. Source of these receptors: a woman between 40 and 55 years old in good health and CMV-seropositive.

V and J are TRBV12-2 and TRBJ2-5; TRBD2 reflects the table's D call only, with no check against the DNA. TRBV12-2 is reported as a pseudogene. CDR3 size: 17 residues. This CDR3 is CASRLAHSSSGYLTQYF. The CDR3 nucleotides are TGTGCAAGTCGCTTAGCCCATTCATCTAGCGGGTATTTGACCCAGTACTTC.

V and J are TRBV19 and TRBJ1-5; the match to TRBD1 covers 9 bases. V was clipped by 7 bases and J by 7 bases; unmatched bases: 14. This CDR3 has 16 residues. Germline CDR1 LNHDA, CDR2 SQIVND (reference sequence). CDR3 in amino acids: CASTIIQGQGGQPQHF. CDR3 DNA sequence: TGTGCCAGTACGATAATCCAGGGACAGGGCGGGCAGCCCCAGCATTTT.

The gene calls are TRBV29-1 and TRBJ2-1; TRBD2 matches at 7 bases. Per the germline V gene, CDR1 is SQVTM and CDR2 is ANQGSEA. The CDR3 loop spans 14 amino acids. The ends lost 4 bases at V and 1 base at J; junction bases unmatched: 4. The CDR3 protein is CSVAVGGSYNEQFF. CDR3 nucleotides: TGCAGCGTTGCTGTGGGAGGGTCCTACAATGAGCAGTTCTTC.

This rearrangement joins TRBV11-2 to TRBJ1-1, with a weak D call TRBD1 (6 bases). V was cut by 5 bases and J by 5 bases, with 18 bases left in between. This CDR3 contains 15 residues. The germline V gene encodes CDR1 SGHAT and CDR2 FQNNGV. The DNA of the CDR3 is TGTGCCAGCAGCCAATCCACAGGGTTCTATACTGAAGCTTTCTTT. It translates to CASSQSTGFYTEAFF.

The CDR3 reads CASSFTGLAGNYNEQFF. The CDR3 bases are TGTGCCAGCAGCTTCACTGGACTAGCGGGAAACTACAATGAGCAGTTCTTC. The V gene is TRBV7-8, the J gene TRBJ2-1; TRBD2 agrees at 12 bases. Looked up from germline, CDR1 is SGHVS and CDR2 is FQNEAQ. This CDR3 is built from 17 residues. J was trimmed by 3 bases and V by 3 bases; bases with no gene match: 6.

The chain employs TRBV5-1 and TRBJ1-1; 7 bases align to TRBD1. The CDR3 totals 16 residues. The V gene end was trimmed by 4 bases and the J gene end by 4 bases; junction bases not matched to a gene: 13. Per the germline V gene, CDR1 is SGHRS and CDR2 is YFSETQ. This CDR3 is CASSPAIRAGGTEAFF. The DNA for the CDR3 is TGCGCCAGCAGCCCAGCCATCCGGGCAGGGGGCACTGAAGCTTTCTTT.

This CDR3 reads CASSQGHRNFGYTF. CDR3 nucleotide sequence: TGTGCCAGCAGCCAGGGACATCGAAACTTCGGCTACACCTTC. This sequence joins TRBV7-8 and TRBJ1-2, with D maybe TRBD1 (6 bases). Trimming removed 5 bases at V and 8 bases at J, with 18 bases between. The CDR3 totals 14 residues. The germline gives CDR1 SGHVS, CDR2 FQNEAQ.

The chain links TRBV19 to TRBJ2-7; 10 positions match TRBD2. This CDR3 is 18 amino acids long. J gave up 2 bases and V 4 bases, and 14 bases lay outside the gene matches. The germline V gene encodes CDR1 LNHDA and CDR2 SQIVND (reference sequence). DNA of the CDR3: TGTGCCAGTAGTACAGGAATGACTAGCGGGTACCGACCCTACGAGCAGTACTTC. Translation: CASSTGMTSGYRPYEQYF.

The chain is built from TRBV7-2 and TRBJ2-3; 7 bases align to TRBD2. Looked up from germline, CDR1 is SGHTA and CDR2 is FQGNSA. After removal of 3 bases from V and 0 bases from J, the junction contained 6 bases not matched to a gene. This CDR3 has 16 amino acids. The CDR3 is CASSLERGPSTDTQYF. The CDR3 region has the DNA TGTGCCAGCAGCTTGGAGCGGGGCCCTAGCACAGATACGCAGTATTTT.

V and J are TRBV20-1 and TRBJ2-7, with a possible D match to TRBD2 (6 bases). The V end lost 6 bases, the J end lost 3 bases, and 9 bases lay between the germline ends. The germline V gene has CDR1 DFQATT and CDR2 SNEGSKA (reference sequence). The CDR3 runs to 11 residues. The CDR3 sequence: CSARDFYEQYF. For the CDR3, the DNA is TGCAGTGCGCGGGACTTCTACGAGCAGTACTTC.

The rearrangement links TRBV19 to TRBJ1-1; D is uncertain. Germline V lookup: CDR1 LNHDA, CDR2 SQIVND (reference sequence). With 10 bases removed from V and 2 bases from J, the gap between germline ends came to 14 bases. The CDR3 loop spans 13 amino acids. The CDR3 coding sequence is TGTGCCACCCTGGAGGGCGGAAACACTGAAGCTTTCTTT. This codes for CATLEGGNTEAFF.

The V gene is TRBV2, the J gene TRBJ1-4; D is uncertain. Trimming cost V 2 bases and J 5 bases, with 9 bases left between them. The germline V gene has CDR1 SNHLY and CDR2 FYNNEI. This CDR3 spans 14 amino acids. CDR3 loop: CASSENGGNEKLFF. In nucleotides, the CDR3 is TGTGCCAGCAGTGAAAACGGCGGAAATGAAAAACTGTTTTTT.

The rearrangement uses TRBV7-8 and TRBJ1-2; no clear D. Germline CDR1 reads SGHVS; CDR2 reads FQNEAQ. Trimming took off 3 bases at V and 5 bases at J, with 16 bases between the two ends. This CDR3 spans 15 amino acids. CDR3 region: CASSFLQAGGYGYTF. The CDR3, as DNA: TGTGCCAGCAGCTTCCTCCAAGCAGGAGGTTATGGCTACACCTTC.

This sequence joins TRBV11-2 and TRBJ2-5; no firm D call. The CDR3 has 11 residues. V was clipped by 7 bases and J by 4 bases, with 7 bases between them. Germline V CDR1 and CDR2: SGHAT, FQNNGV. The CDR3 spells CASTLGETQYF. The CDR3 nucleotides are TGTGCCAGCACCCTCGGAGAGACCCAGTACTTC.

This chain links TRBV5-1 with TRBJ1-1; D might be TRBD1 (6 bases). CDR1 and CDR2 (germline): SGHRS, YFSETQ. The CDR3 is made up of 17 amino acids. The V end lost 4 bases, the J end lost 1 base, and 20 bases lay between the germline ends. CDR3 protein: CASSPGHLGQSNTEAFF. CDR3 nucleotides: TGCGCCAGCAGCCCAGGCCATTTGGGACAATCGAACACTGAAGCTTTCTTT.

The V call is TRBV14, the J call TRBJ2-7, with no clear D. CDR3 length equals 14 residues. V was clipped by 4 bases and J by 4 bases, with 14 bases between them. CDR1 is SGHDN and CDR2 is FVKESK in the germline V gene. The CDR3 is CASSPQTGVYEQYF. The CDR3 DNA reads TGTGCCAGCAGCCCTCAAACTGGAGTTTACGAGCAGTACTTC.

Regarding this clone: Compared with germline, one end of the junction differs, possibly owing to a read error. This chain joins TRBV7-3 and TRBJ2-1, with a possible D match to TRBD2 (5 bases). Germline V CDR1 and CDR2: SGHTA, FQGTGA. This CDR3 contains 16 residues. For the CDR3, the DNA is TGTGCCAGCACCCTCTCCCCACAGCGAGGGTACAGTGAGCAGTTCTTC. It translates to CASTLSPQRGYSEQFF. The entire variable domain, with the rest obtained from reference TRBV7-3 and TRBJ2-1, is as follows: GAGVSQTPSNKVTEKGKYVELRCDPISGHTALYWYRQSLGQGPEFLIYFQGTGAADDSGLPNDRFFAVRPEGSVSTLKIQRTERGDSAVYLCASTLSPQRGYSEQFFGPGTRLTVL.

V gene TRBV5-4 combines with J gene TRBJ2-7; TRBD1 might be the D (6 bases). The length of the CDR3 is 15 residues. V lost 6 bases to trimming and J lost 1 base, with 17 bases between them. Germline CDR1 is SGHNT and CDR2 is YYREEE (reference sequence). In DNA form, the CDR3 reads TGTGCCAGCAACAGCTGGGATAGGGGGTCCTACGAGCAGTACTTC. Its translation: CASNSWDRGSYEQYF.

J is TRBJ2-1 and V is TRBV5-1; 7 nucleotides align to TRBD2. Germline CDR1 reads SGHRS; CDR2 reads YFSETQ. V shed 4 bases and J 0 bases; nucleotides not matched to a gene: 7. The CDR3 length is 16 residues. The DNA for the CDR3 is TGCGCCAGCAGCCCGGGACTACCGAGCTCCTACAATGAGCAGTTCTTC. Its translation is CASSPGLPSSYNEQFF.

V usage is TRBV5-6 and J usage is TRBJ1-1; D is undetermined. Trimming left V 4 bases short and J 4 bases short, with 17 bases between. Germline lookup yields CDR1 SGHDT and CDR2 YYEEEE. This CDR3 region has 15 residues. The CDR3 loop is CASSPQVYSTTEAFF. CDR3 sequence (DNA): TGTGCCAGCAGCCCCCAGGTATATAGTACCACTGAAGCTTTCTTT. Full variable domain (rest looked up from reference TRBV5-6 and TRBJ1-1): DAGVTQSPTHLIKTRGQQVTLRCSPKSGHDTVSWYQQALGQGPQFIFQYYEEEERQRGNFPDRFSGHQFPNYSSELNVNALLLGDSALYLCASSPQVYSTTEAFFGQGTRLTVV.

V usage is TRBV27 and J usage is TRBJ2-1, with D perhaps TRBD1 (6 bases). Per the germline V gene, CDR1 is MNHEY and CDR2 is SMNVEV (reference sequence). V lost 3 bases and J lost 6, with 15 bases in between. The CDR3 is made up of 15 amino acids. Here the CDR3 DNA reads TGTGCCAGCAGTTTTCTAGGGGACATGGTCAATGAGCAGTTCTTC. Translation: CASSFLGDMVNEQFF.